One sample yielded the 25 T cell receptor beta chains listed below, sequenced in a study of cytomegalovirus exposure and HLA in healthy donors. 13 Jbeta primers and 60 Vbeta primers were used for the PCR. TCRdb's copy holds only in-frame clones and misses some; the assay was immunoSEQ multiplex PCR. Here the sample spans 150,000 to 200,000 clones, 80% being singletons. The sample was PBMCs. The receptor set was obtained from a woman in her thirties or forties in good health and CMV-seronegative.

This clone has just a few counts. The genes are TRBV7-9 and TRBJ2-7; possibly TRBD1 for D (5 bases). V was trimmed by 5 bases and J by 3 bases, leaving 17 bases between them. CDR1 and CDR2 (germline): SEHNR, FQNEAQ (reference sequence). CDR3 length: 15 residues. In nucleotides, the CDR3 is TGTGCCAGCAGCCGTTTCCCCGACAGATACTACGAGCAGTACTTC. The encoded protein is CASSRFPDRYYEQYF.

This clone was counted only a few times. V usage is TRBV11-2 and J usage is TRBJ1-2; 7 bases align to TRBD1. Unmatched junction bases numbered 11, after V lost 5 bases and J lost 5 bases. The CDR3 has 15 amino acids. Germline values: CDR1 SGHAT, CDR2 FQNNGV. In DNA form, the CDR3 reads TGTGCCAGCAGCGCCCGGGCAGGGACAGCTTATGGCTACACCTTC. Translated, it gives CASSARAGTAYGYTF.

The rearrangement uses TRBV11-2 and TRBJ2-7; a possible D gene is TRBD2 (7 bases). CDR1 is SGHAT, CDR2 FQNNGV, per germline. Trimming took off 3 bases at V and 3 bases at J, with 9 bases between the two ends. The CDR3 is 13 residues long. CDR3 residues: CASSLGGLYEQYF. CDR3 sequence (DNA): TGTGCCAGCAGCTTGGGGGGGCTCTACGAGCAGTACTTC.

CDR3 protein: CASSLSGGRETQYF. Written as DNA, the CDR3 is TGCGCCAGCAGCTTGTCCGGGGGGCGGGAGACCCAGTACTTC. The chain carries TRBV5-1 and TRBJ2-5, with D tentatively TRBD2 (7 bases). Per germline, CDR1 SGHRS and CDR2 YFSETQ. This CDR3 spans 14 amino acids. The V and J ends lost 1 base and 5 bases respectively, with 12 bases between them.

V is TRBV19 and J is TRBJ1-4, with TRBD1 identical over 7 bases. The CDR3 extends over 16 amino acids. J gave up 2 bases and V 3 bases, and 6 bases lay outside the gene matches. In germline, CDR1 is LNHDA, CDR2 SQIVND (reference sequence). The CDR3 reads CASSIRWTGTNEKLFF. The CDR3 DNA sequence: TGTGCCAGTAGTATCCGTTGGACAGGTACTAATGAAAAACTGTTTTTT.

This clone was recorded a few times. The genes are TRBV28 and TRBJ2-6; possibly TRBD1 for D (5 bases). Between the trimmed V and J ends, which lost 7 bases and 2 bases, there was a span of 9 bases. The CDR3 extends over 14 amino acids. CDR1 is MDHEN, CDR2 SYDVKM, per germline. CDR3 residues: CASTRGTGANVLTF. The CDR3 coding sequence is TGTGCCAGCACAAGGGGCACTGGGGCCAACGTCCTGACTTTC.

The chain links TRBV18 to TRBJ1-2; 9 bases align to TRBD1. Germline V gene lookup returns CDR1 KGHSH and CDR2 LQKENI. The CDR3 consists of 16 residues. After removal of 3 bases from V and 5 bases from J, the junction contained 10 bases not matched to a gene. CDR3 DNA: TGTGCCAGCTCACCCCGGACAGGGGAGAAGTTATATGGCTACACCTTC. It codes for CASSPRTGEKLYGYTF.

This clone was recorded a few times. The gene calls are TRBV10-3 and TRBJ2-5, with 8 bases that match TRBD1. Germline loops: CDR1 ENHRY, CDR2 SYGVKD. The CDR3 has 15 residues. After removal of 6 bases from V and 4 bases from J, the junction contained 10 bases not matched to a gene. The DNA for the CDR3 is TGTGCCATCAGCCAGGGGGCCCTTCAGGGAGAGACCCAGTACTTC. Residues: CAISQGALQGETQYF.

V usage is TRBV28 and J usage is TRBJ1-1; 10 bases map to TRBD1. The V segment lost 5 bases and the J segment 3 bases; nucleotides outside the gene matches: 9. From germline, CDR1 is MDHEN and CDR2 SYDVKM. This CDR3 comprises 16 residues. The CDR3 sequence is CASSPTGTGEDTEAFF. The CDR3 DNA reads as TGTGCCAGCAGTCCCACCGGGACAGGGGAGGACACTGAAGCTTTCTTT. Full variable domain (remainder filled in from reference TRBV28 and TRBJ1-1): DVKVTQSSRYLVKRTGEKVFLECVQDMDHENMFWYRQDPGLGLRLIYFSYDVKMKEKGDIPEGYSVSREKKERFSLILESASTNQTSMYLCASSPTGTGEDTEAFFGQGTRLTVV.

As to this clone: One junction end does not reproduce the germline sequence, and a read error may be involved. V usage is TRBV7-9 and J usage is TRBJ2-1; a possible D gene is TRBD2 (7 bases). Germline values: CDR1 SEHNR, CDR2 FQNEAQ (reference sequence). The CDR3 extends over 17 amino acids. The CDR3 protein is CSSSVALGGQAYNEQFF. The CDR3, as DNA: TGTTCCAGCAGCGTTGCCCTCGGGGGGCAAGCCTACAATGAGCAGTTCTTC.

CDR3: CASSLGTLAGGPEGYEQYF. Written as DNA, the CDR3 is TGTGCCAGCAGCTTAGGTACTCTAGCGGGAGGGCCGGAGGGCTACGAGCAGTACTTC. This chain connects TRBV11-1 to TRBJ2-7; 12 nucleotides agree with TRBD2. Germline V lookup: CDR1 SGHAT, CDR2 FQDESV (reference sequence). The CDR3 runs to 19 residues. Germline trimming cut 1 base from V and 3 bases from J; bases unmatched to any gene: 13.

The V call is TRBV11-3, the J call TRBJ2-2, with D possibly matching TRBD1 (5 bases). The CDR3 is 14 amino acids. Trimming shortened V by 9 bases and J by 6 bases, and 17 bases separated the two germline ends. Germline V gene lookup returns CDR1 SGHNT and CDR2 YENEEA. The CDR3 sequence: CASDLGQRAGELFF. In DNA, the CDR3 is TGTGCCAGTGACCTGGGGCAAAGGGCCGGGGAGCTGTTTTTT.

In this sample, this clone turned up a few times. The CDR3 bases are TGCGCCAGCAGCCAGTCTCCAGGGGGAAGGGAAAAACTGTTTTTT. This encodes CASSQSPGGREKLFF. The chain recombines TRBV4-3 with TRBJ1-4; 7 nucleotides line up with TRBD1. CDR1 and CDR2 (germline): LGHNA, YSLEER. Trimming removed 3 bases from V and 8 bases from J; junction bases left unmatched: 9. This CDR3 is built from 15 residues.

The V gene is TRBV7-9, the J gene TRBJ1-3; D is perhaps TRBD1 (6 bases). This CDR3 comprises 13 residues. CDR1 and CDR2 from the germline V gene are SEHNR and FQNEAQ (reference sequence). The CDR3 sequence is CSTKSGGGNTIYF. The CDR3 nucleotides read TGTTCCACCAAATCTGGGGGCGGAAACACCATATATTTT.

The chain joins TRBV7-2 to TRBJ2-4, with 7 bases lining up with TRBD1. CDR3 length: 14 amino acids. The V segment lost 5 bases and the J segment 4 bases; nucleotides outside the gene matches: 5. Germline values: CDR1 SGHTA, CDR2 FQGNSA. The DNA of the CDR3 is TGTGCCAGCAGCGACGGGACAGCGAAAAACATTCAGTACTTC. This sequence encodes CASSDGTAKNIQYF.

The chain recombines TRBV2 with TRBJ2-6; TRBD1 aligns across 12 bases. The CDR3 spans 17 residues. V shed 6 bases and J 2 bases; nucleotides not matched to a gene: 5. CDR1 is SNHLY, CDR2 FYNNEI, per germline. The CDR3 region has the DNA TGTGCCAGCAGACCGGGACAGGGGGCGCCTGGGGCCAACGTCCTGACTTTC. Translation gives CASRPGQGAPGANVLTF.

The rearrangement joins TRBV19 to TRBJ1-4, with D perhaps matching TRBD1 (6 bases). CDR1 LNHDA and CDR2 SQIVND come from the germline V gene (reference sequence). The germline V and J ends were trimmed by 10 bases and 7 bases, with 13 bases remaining between them. The CDR3 is made up of 12 amino acids. The DNA for the CDR3 is TGTGCCACCCGGGACATTGGTGAAAAACTGTTTTTT. Translation gives CATRDIGEKLFF.

The CDR3 is CASSFDRGSDTGELFF. DNA for the CDR3: TGTGCCAGCAGTTTTGATCGGGGGTCGGACACCGGGGAGCTGTTTTTT. The chain carries TRBV28 and TRBJ2-2, with D possibly matching TRBD2 (6 bases). The germline V and J ends were trimmed by 3 bases and 3 bases, with 14 bases remaining between them. Germline CDR1 reads MDHEN; CDR2 reads SYDVKM. The CDR3 consists of 16 residues.

Of note for this clone: This sample also contains other DNA sequences that code for the same CDR3. V and J are TRBV7-9 and TRBJ2-3; TRBD2 matches 9 bases. CDR1 is SEHNR and CDR2 is FQNEAQ in the germline V gene (reference sequence). This CDR3 is built from 14 residues. The ends lost 5 bases at V and 2 bases at J; junction bases unmatched: 2. The CDR3 coding sequence is TGTGCCAGCAGCCCTAGCGGGAACACAGATACGCAGTATTTT. It codes for CASSPSGNTDTQYF. The full variable domain, completed using reference TRBV7-9 and TRBJ2-3, is DTGVSQNPRHKITKRGQNVTFRCDPISEHNRLYWYRQTLGQGPEFLTYFQNEAQLEKSRLLSDRFSAERPKGSFSTLEIQRTEQGDSAMYLCASSPSGNTDTQYFGPGTRLTVL.

The gene calls are TRBV6-5 and TRBJ2-1; TRBD1 is a possible D gene (6 bases). This CDR3 spans 15 amino acids. Germline values: CDR1 MNHEY, CDR2 SVGAGI. V lost 5 bases, J lost 0 bases, and 11 bases lay in between. The chain's CDR3 is CASSPRDTSYNEQFF. The CDR3 DNA is TGTGCCAGCAGTCCCCGGGACACCTCCTACAATGAGCAGTTCTTC.

This sequence joins TRBV6-6 and TRBJ1-2; D remains ambiguous. Between the trimmed V and J ends, which lost 5 bases and 5 bases, there was a span of 12 bases. CDR1 is MNHNY and CDR2 is SVGAGI in the germline V gene (reference sequence). The CDR3 is 13 amino acids. The CDR3 spells CASSPPGRYGYTF. CDR3 coding DNA: TGTGCCAGCAGTCCACCAGGAAGGTATGGCTACACCTTC.

The genes are TRBV4-2 and TRBJ1-3; the D is unclear. The germline V and J ends were trimmed by 2 bases and 0 bases, with 11 bases remaining between them. The CDR3 loop spans 16 amino acids. Germline assignment: CDR1 LGHNA and CDR2 YNFKEQ. The CDR3 coding sequence is TGTGCCAGCAGCCAAAATACGGGAAACTCTGGAAACACCATATATTTT. This gives the protein CASSQNTGNSGNTIYF.

Concerning this clone itself: Other DNA sequences from this sample encode an identical CDR3 as well. V gene TRBV28 combines with J gene TRBJ1-5; weak D call: TRBD1 (5 bases). The CDR3 runs to 14 residues. The germline V and J ends were trimmed by 6 bases and 2 bases, with 11 bases remaining between them. The germline V gene encodes CDR1 MDHEN and CDR2 SYDVKM. CDR3 in DNA: TGTGCCAGCAGCAGGGATTCTCGCAATCAGCCCCAGCATTTT. Protein product: CASSRDSRNQPQHF.

The CDR3 spells CASSAYFDTQYF. The CDR3 DNA follows: TGTGCCAGCAGCGCCTACTTTGATACGCAGTATTTT. The chain joins TRBV9 to TRBJ2-3, with unresolved D. Trimming left V 3 bases short and J 6 bases short, with 8 bases between. The CDR3 spans 12 residues. In germline, CDR1 is SGDLS, CDR2 YYNGEE.

This chain connects TRBV6-1 to TRBJ2-7; D may be TRBD2 (6 bases). V was shortened by 10 bases and J by 0 bases, with 19 bases between the two germline ends. Germline lookup yields CDR1 MNHNS and CDR2 SASEGT. The CDR3 has 15 residues. The CDR3 DNA is TGTGCCACCATTATTGCGGCGGGAACCTCCTACGAGCAGTACTTC. It yields the protein CATIIAAGTSYEQYF.